This T cell receptor beta chain was observed in a study of blood T cell repertoires in COVID-19. Across the whole study: The United States, Italy and Spain provided the acute and convalescent COVID-19 samples. T cells, B-cell-depleted T cells, or PBMCs supplied cDNA or gDNA.

For this clone: This specimen includes other DNA sequences encoding the same CDR3.

The length of the CDR3 is 16 residues. Trimming pared 0 bases from V and 0 bases from J, leaving 10 bases between. CDR1 SGDLS and CDR2 YYNGEE come from the germline V gene. As handled by the study authors: Scientists estimated how many nucleated cells there were by amplifying reference gene primers. The repertoire was sequenced with immunoSEQ multiplex PCR; TCRdb's copy has only in-frame clones and lacks some. V and J calls and clone size come straight from that table; D and trimming were deduced from the DNA. This table has about 230,000 clones, roughly 80% appearing once. Sample: peripheral blood. This chain uses TRBV9 with TRBJ1-3, with unresolved D. This TCR was sampled from a woman at least 80 years old with acute or convalescent COVID-19. The CDR3 sequence is CASSVGGLSSGNTIYF. The CDR3, as DNA: TGTGCCAGCAGCGTAGGCGGACTCAGCTCTGGAAACACCATATATTTT. Combining the CDR3 with reference TRBV9 and TRBJ1-3 gives the whole variable domain DSGVTQTPKHLITATGQRVTLRCSPRSGDLSVYWYQQSLDQGLQFLIQYYNGEERAKGNILERFSAQQFPDLHSELNLSSLELGDSALYFCASSVGGLSSGNTIYFGEGSWLTVV.